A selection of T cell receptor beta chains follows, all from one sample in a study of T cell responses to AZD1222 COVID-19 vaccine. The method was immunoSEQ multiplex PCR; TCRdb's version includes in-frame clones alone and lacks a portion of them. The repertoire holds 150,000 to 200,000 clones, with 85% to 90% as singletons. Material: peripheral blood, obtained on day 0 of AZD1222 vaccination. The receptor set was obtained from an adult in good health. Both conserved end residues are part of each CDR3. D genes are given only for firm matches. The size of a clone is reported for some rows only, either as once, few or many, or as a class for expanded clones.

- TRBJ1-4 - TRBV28 TGTGCCAGCAGTTTAGAAGGAGGGGGTGAAAAACTGTTTTTT CASSLEGGGEKLFF
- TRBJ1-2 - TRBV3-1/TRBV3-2 TGTGCCAGCAGCCAAGACCCAGCCCGCAGTCACTATGGCTACACCTTC CASSQDPARSHYGYTF
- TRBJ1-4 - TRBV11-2 TGTGCCAGCAGCCCCCCCGTCGTTGGCGAACTGTTTTTT CASSPPVVGELFF
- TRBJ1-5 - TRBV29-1 TGCAGCGTTGGACAGGCTAATCAGCCCCAGCATTTT CSVGQANQPQHF
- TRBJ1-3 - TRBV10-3 TGTGCCATCAGTGAGTCCGGGGGCGGTGGAAACACCATATATTTT CAISESGGGGNTIYF
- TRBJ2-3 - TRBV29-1 TGCAGCGTTGAATGGGGAACAGATACGCAGTATTTT CSVEWGTDTQYF
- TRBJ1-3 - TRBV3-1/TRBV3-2 TGTGCCAGCAGCGACCCTCGGCCCTCTGGAAACACCATATATTTT CASSDPRPSGNTIYF
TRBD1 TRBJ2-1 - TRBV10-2 TGCGCCAGCAGTGTGGACAGGGTGGTGGATGAGCAGTTCTTC CASSVDRVVDEQFF
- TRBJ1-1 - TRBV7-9 TGTGCCAGCGGCAGGGGGAACACTGAAGCTTTCTTT CASGRGNTEAFF
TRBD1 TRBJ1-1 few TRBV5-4 TGTGCCAGCAGCTTACGACAGGGAGGTAACACTGAAGCTTTCTTT CASSLRQGGNTEAFF
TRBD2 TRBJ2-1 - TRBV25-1 TGTGCCAGCAGTGTAGGTAGCGGGACCTACAATGAGCAGTTCTTC CASSVGSGTYNEQFF
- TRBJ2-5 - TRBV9 TGTGCCAGCAGCGTTGGAGGGTCTGCCCAGTACTTC CASSVGGSAQYF
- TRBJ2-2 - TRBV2 TGTGCCAGCGTTACAGGGAGGAACACCGGGGAGCTGTTTTTT CASVTGRNTGELFF
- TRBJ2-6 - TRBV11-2 TGTGCCAGCAGCCCTTGGGGGGCGGGGCCGGGATCTGGGGCCAACGTCCTGACTTTC CASSPWGAGPGSGANVLTF
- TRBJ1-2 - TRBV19 TGTGCCAGTAGTAATGAGCTCAGGGGCTATGGCTACACCTTC CASSNELRGYGYTF
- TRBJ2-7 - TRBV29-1 TGCAGCGTGGCACAGGTTAGCTCCTACGAGCAGTACTTC CSVAQVSSYEQYF
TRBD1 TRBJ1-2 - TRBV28 TGTGCCAGCAGTTCAGGGGGCGCCCTATTCTTTGGCTACACCTTC CASSSGGALFFGYTF
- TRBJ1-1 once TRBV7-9 TGTGCCAGCGGATCACAGGGCACTGAAGCTTTCTTT CASGSQGTEAFF
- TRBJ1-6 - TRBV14 TGTGCCAGCAGCCAAGGAGGGAATTCACCCCTCCACTTT CASSQGGNSPLHF
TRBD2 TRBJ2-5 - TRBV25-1 TGTGCCAGCAGCTTATATAGCGGGACCCAAGAGACCCAGTACTTC CASSLYSGTQETQYF
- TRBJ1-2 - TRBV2 TGTGCCAGCAGTGTTGACAGTTTGCGAACCTATGGCTACACCTTC CASSVDSLRTYGYTF
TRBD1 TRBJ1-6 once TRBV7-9 TGTGCCAGCGCCCGGGAGGGGGCGATTAATTCACCCCTCCACTTT CASAREGAINSPLHF
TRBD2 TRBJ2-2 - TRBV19 TGTGCCAGTATAGTCAGCGGGAGGGCCTCCACCGGGGAGCTGTTTTTT CASIVSGRASTGELFF
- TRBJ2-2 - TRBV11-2 TGTGCCAGCAGACCCACCCAGGGGATCACCGGGGAGCTGTTTTTT CASRPTQGITGELFF
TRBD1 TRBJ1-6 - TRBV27 TGTGCCAGCAGTTCGAACCGGGACAGGGTGGGCTCACCCCTCCACTTT CASSSNRDRVGSPLHF
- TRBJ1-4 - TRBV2 TGTGCCAGCAGTGGGCGGGGAACAACTAATGAAAAACTGTTTTTT CASSGRGTTNEKLFF
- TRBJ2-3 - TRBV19 TGTGCCAGTAGTATTGGGCAGAACACAGATACGCAGTATTTT CASSIGQNTDTQYF
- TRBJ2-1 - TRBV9 TGTGCCAGCAGCGACCGGGACCTTAACAATGAGCAGTTCTTC CASSDRDLNNEQFF
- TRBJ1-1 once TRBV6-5 TGTGCCAGCAGTCCGCGGGATGAAGCTTTCTTT CASSPRDEAFF
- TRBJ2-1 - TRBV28 TGTGCCAGCAAGCTGGTTGACCCCTACAATGAGCAGTTCTTC CASKLVDPYNEQFF
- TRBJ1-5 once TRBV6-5 TGTGCCAGCAGCCCGGGCAGGCGCAATCAGCCCCAGCATTTT CASSPGRRNQPQHF
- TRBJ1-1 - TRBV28 TGTGCCAGCAGCACAGGGATAGGGAAGACTGAAGCTTTCTTT CASSTGIGKTEAFF
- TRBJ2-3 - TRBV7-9 TGTGCCAGCAGCTTAATAGATGTCGGGGCGGTAGATACGCAGTATTTT CASSLIDVGAVDTQYF
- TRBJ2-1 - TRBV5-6 TGTGCCAGCAGCTTGGCCCCTCGGGGGCATGAGCAGTTCTTC CASSLAPRGHEQFF
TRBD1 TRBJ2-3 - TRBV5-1 TGCGCCAGCAGCCCGCCGACAGGGGGTACAGATACGCAGTATTTT CASSPPTGGTDTQYF
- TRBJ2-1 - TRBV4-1 TGCGCCAGCAGCCAAGTACAGGGGGGGTACAATGAGCAGTTCTTC CASSQVQGGYNEQFF
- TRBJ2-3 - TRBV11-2 TGTGCCAGCAGCCCCAGTGGGCAGGGGACAGATACGCAGTATTTT CASSPSGQGTDTQYF
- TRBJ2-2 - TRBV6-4 TGTGCCAGCAGTGTCGTAGACACCGGGGAGCTGTTTTTT CASSVVDTGELFF
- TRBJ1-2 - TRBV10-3 TGTGCCATCAGTAAGGACCGGGACGGTGGCTACACCTTC CAISKDRDGGYTF
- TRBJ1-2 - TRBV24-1 TGTGCCACCAGTGATGGTCCCGGGACGATCTATGGCTACACCTTC CATSDGPGTIYGYTF
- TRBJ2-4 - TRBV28 TGTGCCAGCAGTTTCGGCAGGGGAAACATTCAGTACTTC CASSFGRGNIQYF
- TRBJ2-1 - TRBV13 TGTGCCAGCAGCTTTCGAACTAGTTTAGACAATGAGCAGTTCTTC CASSFRTSLDNEQFF
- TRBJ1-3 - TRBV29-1 TGCAGCGTTGATTCGGGACGGCGCTCTACTGGAAACACCATATATTTT CSVDSGRRSTGNTIYF
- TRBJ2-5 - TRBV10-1 TGCGCCAGCTGTGGGGCGGACAGGGAGGGAAGGGAGACCCAGTACTTC CASCGADREGRETQYF
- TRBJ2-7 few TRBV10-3 TGTGCCATCAGTGAGCGGAAGGGAGGAGAAGCTAGTCGGCAGTACTTC CAISERKGGEASRQYF
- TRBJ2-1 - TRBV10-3 TGTGCCATCAGTGGTACCGAAAACAATGAGCAGTTCTTC CAISGTENNEQFF
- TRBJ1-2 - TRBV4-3 TGCGCCAGCAGCCAAGATCGTCAGAATAACTATGGCTACACCTTC CASSQDRQNNYGYTF
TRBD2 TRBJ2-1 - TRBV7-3 TGTGCCAGCAGCTTAGGGACTAGCGGGAGCGATGAGCAGTTCTTC CASSLGTSGSDEQFF
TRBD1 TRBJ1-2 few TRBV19 TGTGCCAGTAGTGCTACCCGGGACAGCGCGAGGTTTCGAAACTATGGCTACACCTTC CASSATRDSARFRNYGYTF
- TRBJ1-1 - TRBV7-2 TGTGCCAGCTTGAACACTGAAGCTTTCTTT CASLNTEAFF
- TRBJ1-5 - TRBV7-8 TGTGCCAGCAGCTCCGTTACAGTGTCAAATCAGCCCCAGCATTTT CASSSVTVSNQPQHF
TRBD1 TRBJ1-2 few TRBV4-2 TGTGCCAGCAGCCAAGAGCCGGGACAGGGGGTTATTTATGGCTACACCTTC CASSQEPGQGVIYGYTF
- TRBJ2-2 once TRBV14 TGTGCCAGCAGCCGGGGACTCGCGAACACCGGGGAGCTGTTTTTT CASSRGLANTGELFF
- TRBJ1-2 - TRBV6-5 TGTGCCAGCACCCCAGGGCCCATTAACTATGGCTACACCTTC CASTPGPINYGYTF
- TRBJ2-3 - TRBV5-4 TGTGCCAGCAGCTTGGACCCCCCCCGAGCAGTTACAGATACGCAGTATTTT CASSLDPPRAVTDTQYF
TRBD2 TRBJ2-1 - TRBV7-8 TGTGCCAGCAGGGGGACTAGCGGGGGGCTGTACAATGAGCAGTTCTTC CASRGTSGGLYNEQFF
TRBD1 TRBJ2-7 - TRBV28 TGTGCCAGCAGCCGGGACAGGGTTCTCCACGAGCAGTACTTC CASSRDRVLHEQYF
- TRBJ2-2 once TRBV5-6 TGTGCCAGCAGCTTGACCGGGGACAAGAACACCGGGGAGCTGTTTTTT CASSLTGDKNTGELFF
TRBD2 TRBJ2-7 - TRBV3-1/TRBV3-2 TGTGCCAGCAGCCAAATAGCGGGAGGGCCCCACGAGCAGTACTTC CASSQIAGGPHEQYF